This TCR beta chain was retrieved from a study of regulatory T cells in long-lasting Graves disease. Time point in this sample: newly diagnosed GD, antithyroid drugs for less than 3 months. RNA extracted from PBMCs served as the sequencing template. Staff drew nine milliliters of peripheral blood into EDTA tubes. General study results and limits: The analysis examined peripheral blood only and excluded thyroid tissue.

Many counts were recorded for this clonotype. Its target is unknown. TCR beta libraries were built with iRepertoire HTBI primers and Arm-PCR of CDR3 regions. MiXCR, applied by TCRdb to the multiplex PCR reads, yields one record per CDR3 protein. The repertoire holds a few hundred thousand distinct CDR3 sequences, with approximately 12% as singletons. V shed 5 bases, J shed 5 bases, and the junction held 12 bases outside the gene matches. The CDR3 is 15 amino acids. The germline V gene has CDR1 DFQATT and CDR2 SNEGSKA (reference sequence). Another study also made use of these data, one on T cells in Graves' hyperthyroidism and ophthalmopathy. As that report states: Lactation, pregnancy, other autoimmune disease or uncontrolled infection excluded patients.

The input for sequencing was peripheral blood mononuclear cells (PBMCs), taken at new diagnosis, from a patient treated with antithyroid drugs. This TCR came from a woman aged 18-29 years with Graves disease. This rearrangement joins TRBV20-1 to TRBJ2-5, with 9 bases fitting TRBD2. Written as DNA, the CDR3 is TGCAGTGCTCGTAGCGGGGGAGCCCCTAGTGAGACCCAGTACTTC. Protein: CSARSGGAPSETQYF.